This T cell receptor (beta chain) is from a study of T cells after yellow fever vaccination. Researchers made TCR cDNA using 5'RACE template switching, and this step added a universal primer site and UMIs. TCRdb re-analysed the 5' RACE reads in MiXCR, keeping a single row per CDR3 protein. Counted here are 620,000 or so distinct CDR3 sequences, roughly 17% occurring once; the ten biggest clones make up about 18%. This CDR3 contains 13 residues. Trimming removed 2 bases at V and 7 bases at J, with 11 bases between. Per germline, CDR1 KGHSH and CDR2 LQKENI. Study conclusions and caveats: After the booster, approximately 96% of CD4 and 88% of CD8 primary-response clones were re-detected.

This clonotype appeared many times. Its antigen is currently unknown. The source material was PBMCs, sampled 5 days after the first yellow fever vaccination. J is TRBJ1-1 and V is TRBV18; D uncertain. The clonotype comes from a young man who received the YFV17D yellow fever vaccine. CDR3 amino acids: CASSPNPGNEAFF. In DNA form, the CDR3 reads TGTGCCAGCTCACCAAATCCAGGCAATGAAGCTTTCTTT. The entire variable domain, with the rest obtained from reference TRBV18 and TRBJ1-1, is as follows: NAGVMQNPRHLVRRRGQEARLRCSPMKGHSHVYWYRQLPEEGLKFMVYLQKENIIDESGMPKERFSAEFPKEGPSILRIQQVVRGDSAAYFCASSPNPGNEAFFGQGTRLTVV.